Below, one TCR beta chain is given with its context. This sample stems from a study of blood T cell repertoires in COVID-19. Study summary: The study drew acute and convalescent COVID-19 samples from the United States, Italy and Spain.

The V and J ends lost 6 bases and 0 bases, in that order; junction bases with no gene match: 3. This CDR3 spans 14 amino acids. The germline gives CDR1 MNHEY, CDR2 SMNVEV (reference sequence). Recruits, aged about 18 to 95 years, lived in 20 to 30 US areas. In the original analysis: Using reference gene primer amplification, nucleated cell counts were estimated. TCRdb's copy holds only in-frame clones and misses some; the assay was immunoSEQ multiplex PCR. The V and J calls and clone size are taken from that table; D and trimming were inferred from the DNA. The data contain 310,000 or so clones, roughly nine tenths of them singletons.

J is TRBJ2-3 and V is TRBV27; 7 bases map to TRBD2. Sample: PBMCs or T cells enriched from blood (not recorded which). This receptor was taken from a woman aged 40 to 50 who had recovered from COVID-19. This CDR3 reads CASSGRFSTDTQYF. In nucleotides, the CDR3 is TGTGCCAGCAGCGGGAGGTTTAGCACAGATACGCAGTATTTT.